This T cell receptor (beta chain) derives from a study of CD8+ T cells in alopecia areata. cDNA prepared by RNA extraction and subsequent reverse transcription served as the template for sequencing. Using immunoSEQ multiplex PCR, the repertoire was profiled, and TCRdb retains in-frame clones only, with some absent. The data contain around 300,000 clones, about three fifths of them singletons. The treatment was: oral pan-JAK inhibitor, 5-10 mg twice daily. Trimming cost V 3 bases and J 7 bases, with 9 bases left between them. The V gene's germline CDR1 is GTSNPN and CDR2 SVGIG (reference sequence). The CDR3 has 12 amino acids.

Source: CD4+ T cells sorted from blood, taken around week 52, from a patient treated with tofacitinib. The origin of this receptor is a human donor with alopecia areata. The V and J genes are TRBV30 and TRBJ1-4; no clear D gene. This CDR3 is CAWRRVGEKLFF. The DNA of the CDR3 is TGTGCCTGGAGACGGGTGGGTGAAAAACTGTTTTTT.